One and the same sample provided the 2 T cell receptor beta chains below, sequenced in a study of glioma-infiltrating T cells after dendritic cell vaccination. The assay was immunoSEQ multiplex PCR, and TCRdb's table has in-frame clones only and misses some. The table has under 100,000 clones, roughly 84% seen once; the top ten hold less than 3%. Sequencing used blood, obtained before dendritic cell vaccination. These receptors all come from a human donor with glioblastoma.

The gene calls are TRBV7-9 and TRBJ2-5; 8 bases fit TRBD2. Trimming removed 3 bases from V and 1 base from J; junction bases left unmatched: 7. Germline V gives CDR1 SEHNR, CDR2 FQNEAQ (reference sequence). This CDR3 spans 16 amino acids. The CDR3 is CASSFELAVFQETQYF. CDR3 coding DNA: TGTGCCAGCAGCTTCGAACTAGCGGTTTTCCAAGAGACCCAGTACTTC.

This clone was seen a few times. The V call is TRBV6-1, the J call TRBJ2-6; 10 bases align to TRBD1. The CDR3 has 17 residues. Germline V CDR1 and CDR2: MNHNS, SASEGT. V gave up 3 bases and J gave up 4 bases; unmatched junction bases: 6. CDR3 DNA sequence: TGTGCCAGCAGTGACCGGGACAGGGGTTTGGGGGCCAACGTCCTGACTTTC. It is translated as CASSDRDRGLGANVLTF.